Listed below are T cell receptor beta chains from one sample, sequenced in a study of radiation and T cells in renal cell carcinoma. TCRdb's copy holds only in-frame clones and misses some; the assay was immunoSEQ multiplex PCR. The sample shows 150,000 or so clones, nearly 90% of them seen only once. Sequencing was performed on blood, taken from a patient whose treatment included radiotherapy and nephrectomy. These TCRs come from a woman aged 45-65 years with renal cell carcinoma. CDR3s include the opening cysteine and the closing phenylalanine or tryptophan. The D gene is left open where the match is weak. A row's size may be missing; if present it is once, few, many or a size class.

len: 13; j_gene: TRBJ2-5; d_gene: NA; abundance: NA; v_gene: TRBV7-2; CDR3aa: CASSLVRSETQYF; CDR3nt: TGTGCCAGCAGCTTAGTCAGAAGCGAGACCCAGTACTTC
len: 14; j_gene: TRBJ2-3; d_gene: NA; abundance: NA; v_gene: TRBV6-5; CDR3aa: CASSLTLSTDTQYF; CDR3nt: TGTGCCAGCAGCCTGACACTTAGCACAGATACGCAGTATTTT
len: 13; j_gene: TRBJ2-1; d_gene: NA; abundance: few; v_gene: TRBV10-3; CDR3aa: CAISDLGSNEQFF; CDR3nt: TGTGCCATCAGTGATCTCGGGTCCAATGAGCAGTTCTTC
len: 14; j_gene: TRBJ1-5; d_gene: NA; abundance: NA; v_gene: TRBV6-1; CDR3aa: CASSEIGAGQPQHF; CDR3nt: TGTGCCAGCAGTGAAATAGGGGCTGGTCAGCCCCAGCATTTT
len: 14; j_gene: TRBJ2-2; d_gene: NA; abundance: NA; v_gene: TRBV5-6; CDR3aa: CASSMTPVPGELFF; CDR3nt: TGTGCCAGCAGTATGACCCCGGTCCCGGGGGAGCTGTTTTTT
len: 16; j_gene: TRBJ2-6; d_gene: NA; abundance: NA; v_gene: TRBV9; CDR3aa: CASSGRAISGANVLTF; CDR3nt: TGTGCCAGCAGCGGGCGTGCGATCTCTGGGGCCAACGTCCTGACTTTC
len: 14; j_gene: TRBJ1-2; d_gene: NA; abundance: NA; v_gene: TRBV9; CDR3aa: CASRRTADNYGYTF; CDR3nt: TGTGCCAGCAGGCGGACGGCGGATAACTATGGCTACACCTTC
len: 15; j_gene: TRBJ2-1; d_gene: TRBD2; abundance: NA; v_gene: TRBV7-2; CDR3aa: CASSFLAGDYNEQFF; CDR3nt: TGTGCCAGCAGCTTCCTAGCGGGGGACTACAATGAGCAGTTCTTC
len: 15; j_gene: TRBJ1-3; d_gene: NA; abundance: NA; v_gene: TRBV4-3; CDR3aa: CASSQGRGSGNTIYF; CDR3nt: TGCGCCAGCAGCCAAGGGAGAGGCTCTGGAAACACCATATATTTT
len: 16; j_gene: TRBJ1-6; d_gene: NA; abundance: NA; v_gene: TRBV14; CDR3aa: CASSRGGSSYNSPLHF; CDR3nt: TGTGCCAGCAGCCGGGGTGGGAGCTCCTATAATTCACCCCTCCACTTT
len: 15; j_gene: TRBJ1-1; d_gene: NA; abundance: NA; v_gene: TRBV19; CDR3aa: CASSIGRRANTEAFF; CDR3nt: TGTGCCAGTAGTATAGGTCGCAGGGCGAACACTGAAGCTTTCTTT
len: 15; j_gene: TRBJ1-2; d_gene: NA; abundance: NA; v_gene: TRBV4-3; CDR3aa: CASSQHHRQGNGYTF; CDR3nt: TGCGCCAGCAGCCAACACCACAGGCAGGGAAACGGCTACACCTTC
len: 12; j_gene: TRBJ2-3; d_gene: NA; abundance: once; v_gene: TRBV7-8; CDR3aa: CASGLRTDTQYF; CDR3nt: TGTGCCAGCGGACTGCGCACAGATACGCAGTATTTT
len: 15; j_gene: TRBJ1-3; d_gene: TRBD1; abundance: NA; v_gene: TRBV13; CDR3aa: CASSPPRGQGNTIYF; CDR3nt: TGTGCCAGCAGCCCCCCCAGGGGGCAAGGAAACACCATATATTTT
len: 15; j_gene: TRBJ2-1; d_gene: NA; abundance: once; v_gene: TRBV18; CDR3aa: CASSPRDGIYNEQFF; CDR3nt: TGTGCCAGCTCACCACGGGACGGGATTTACAATGAGCAGTTCTTC
len: 15; j_gene: TRBJ1-3; d_gene: TRBD1; abundance: NA; v_gene: TRBV9; CDR3aa: CASSVTGGSGNTIYF; CDR3nt: TGTGCCAGCAGCGTCACAGGGGGCTCGGGAAACACCATATATTTT
len: 15; j_gene: TRBJ2-1; d_gene: TRBD2; abundance: NA; v_gene: TRBV7-3; CDR3aa: CASSPLAGAYNEQFF; CDR3nt: TGTGCCAGCAGCCCCCTAGCGGGGGCTTACAATGAGCAGTTCTTC
len: 17; j_gene: TRBJ1-6; d_gene: TRBD1; abundance: NA; v_gene: TRBV7-2; CDR3aa: CASSPTGTGGTNSPLHF; CDR3nt: TGTGCCAGCAGCCCCACCGGGACAGGAGGAACCAATTCACCCCTCCACTTT
len: 13; j_gene: TRBJ1-1; d_gene: NA; abundance: NA; v_gene: TRBV6-1; CDR3aa: CASSESLWTEAFF; CDR3nt: TGTGCCAGCAGTGAGAGTCTTTGGACTGAAGCTTTCTTT
len: 12; j_gene: TRBJ1-1; d_gene: NA; abundance: NA; v_gene: TRBV7-8; CDR3aa: CASSLGVTEAFF; CDR3nt: TGTGCCAGCAGCTTAGGGGTTACTGAAGCTTTCTTT
len: 14; j_gene: TRBJ1-1; d_gene: TRBD1; abundance: NA; v_gene: TRBV13; CDR3aa: CASNLGQGITEAFF; CDR3nt: TGTGCCAGCAACCTGGGACAGGGGATCACTGAAGCTTTCTTT
len: 13; j_gene: TRBJ2-6; d_gene: NA; abundance: NA; v_gene: TRBV6-1; CDR3aa: CASWGWGANVLTF; CDR3nt: TGTGCCAGCTGGGGATGGGGGGCCAACGTCCTGACTTTC
len: 13; j_gene: TRBJ2-7; d_gene: TRBD1; abundance: NA; v_gene: TRBV5-8; CDR3aa: CASHRGIGYEQYF; CDR3nt: TGTGCCAGCCACAGGGGGATTGGCTACGAGCAGTACTTC
len: 13; j_gene: TRBJ2-7; d_gene: NA; abundance: few; v_gene: TRBV5-4; CDR3aa: CASSPGRSYEQYF; CDR3nt: TGTGCCAGCAGCCCAGGGCGTTCCTACGAGCAGTACTTC
len: 15; j_gene: TRBJ2-3; d_gene: NA; abundance: NA; v_gene: TRBV4-3; CDR3aa: CASSHLRGTTDTQYF; CDR3nt: TGCGCCAGCAGCCACCTGAGGGGGACCACAGATACGCAGTATTTT
len: 16; j_gene: TRBJ1-2; d_gene: TRBD1; abundance: NA; v_gene: TRBV13; CDR3aa: CASSPPLGDRDYGYTF; CDR3nt: TGTGCCAGCAGCCCGCCTCTGGGGGACAGGGACTATGGCTACACCTTC
len: 16; j_gene: TRBJ2-7; d_gene: TRBD1; abundance: NA; v_gene: TRBV7-8; CDR3aa: CASSLGGQGISYEQYF; CDR3nt: TGTGCCAGCAGCTTAGGCGGACAGGGAATAAGCTACGAGCAGTACTTC
len: 14; j_gene: TRBJ1-5; d_gene: NA; abundance: NA; v_gene: TRBV6-5; CDR3aa: CASSYTDTFRPQHF; CDR3nt: TGTGCCAGCAGTTACACAGACACCTTTCGGCCCCAGCATTTT
len: 13; j_gene: TRBJ1-1; d_gene: NA; abundance: NA; v_gene: TRBV10-3; CDR3aa: CATMGLSETEAFF; CDR3nt: TGTGCCACGATGGGCCTCTCGGAGACTGAAGCTTTCTTT
len: 13; j_gene: TRBJ2-7; d_gene: TRBD2; abundance: NA; v_gene: TRBV18; CDR3aa: CASSSGQTSEQYF; CDR3nt: TGTGCCAGCTCTAGCGGGCAGACATCCGAGCAGTACTTC
len: 14; j_gene: TRBJ2-7; d_gene: TRBD2; abundance: NA; v_gene: TRBV2; CDR3aa: CASSGVSGSYEQYF; CDR3nt: TGTGCCAGCAGTGGGGTTAGCGGGTCCTACGAGCAGTACTTC
len: 11; j_gene: TRBJ1-2; d_gene: TRBD1; abundance: NA; v_gene: TRBV20-1; CDR3aa: CSATTGDGYTF; CDR3nt: TGCAGTGCCACGACAGGGGACGGCTACACCTTC
len: 19; j_gene: TRBJ1-6; d_gene: NA; abundance: few; v_gene: TRBV21-1; CDR3aa: CASSKLKGQWRSYNSPLHF; CDR3nt: TGTGCCAGCAGCAAGCTGAAAGGACAGTGGCGGAGTTATAATTCACCCCTCCACTTT
len: 13; j_gene: TRBJ2-1; d_gene: NA; abundance: NA; v_gene: TRBV2; CDR3aa: CAGSGVLYNEQFF; CDR3nt: TGTGCCGGATCCGGGGTACTTTACAATGAGCAGTTCTTC
len: 13; j_gene: TRBJ2-2; d_gene: NA; abundance: few; v_gene: TRBV10-1; CDR3aa: CASSEAVAGELFF; CDR3nt: TGCGCCAGCAGTGAGGCGGTAGCGGGGGAGCTGTTTTTT
len: 14; j_gene: TRBJ2-1; d_gene: TRBD2; abundance: NA; v_gene: TRBV7-2; CDR3aa: CASSLGLAGGGQFF; CDR3nt: TGTGCCAGCAGCTTAGGACTAGCGGGGGGAGGCCAGTTCTTC
len: 15; j_gene: TRBJ1-1; d_gene: TRBD1; abundance: NA; v_gene: TRBV18; CDR3aa: CASSPGQGKNTEAFF; CDR3nt: TGTGCCAGCTCACCAGGACAGGGGAAGAACACTGAAGCTTTCTTT
len: 15; j_gene: TRBJ1-1; d_gene: NA; abundance: NA; v_gene: TRBV15; CDR3aa: CATSLDRFTTPEAFF; CDR3nt: TGTGCCACCAGCTTAGACAGATTCACCACGCCTGAAGCTTTCTTT
len: 16; j_gene: TRBJ2-7; d_gene: TRBD2; abundance: NA; v_gene: TRBV9; CDR3aa: CASSVVGGGPPYEQYF; CDR3nt: TGTGCCAGCAGCGTAGTGGGCGGGGGGCCTCCCTACGAGCAGTACTTC
len: 16; j_gene: TRBJ1-6; d_gene: NA; abundance: once; v_gene: TRBV9; CDR3aa: CASSVEGGLPSSPLHF; CDR3nt: TGTGCCAGCAGCGTAGAGGGGGGCCTCCCGTCCTCACCCCTCCACTTT
len: 16; j_gene: TRBJ2-7; d_gene: TRBD1; abundance: NA; v_gene: TRBV9; CDR3aa: CASSGSPGQLPYEQYF; CDR3nt: TGTGCCAGCAGCGGCTCACCGGGACAGTTGCCCTACGAGCAGTACTTC
len: 14; j_gene: TRBJ1-2; d_gene: NA; abundance: NA; v_gene: TRBV7-9; CDR3aa: CASSLLSDNYGYTF; CDR3nt: TGTGCCAGCAGCCTATTATCGGATAACTATGGCTACACCTTC